One sample yielded the 27 T cell receptor beta chains listed below, sequenced in a study of post-analysis software for immune sequencing data. Overall study results and limits: In patients, TRBV5-6, TRBV5-1 and TRBV20-1 belonged to five TRBV segments found more frequently than in controls.

Their recognized antigens are unknown. Unique molecular identifiers featured in each of the TCR beta cDNA libraries. TCRdb itself ran the PCR reads through MiXCR, one entry per CDR3 protein. The sample has about 570,000 distinct CDR3 sequences; 34% are singletons. Input material: blood. Receptors were obtained from a girl under 18 with multiple sclerosis.

V is TRBV2 and J is TRBJ2-3, with 15 bases lining up with TRBD2. CDR1 and CDR2 from the germline V gene are SNHLY and FYNNEI. Germline trimming cut 7 bases from V and 2 bases from J; bases unmatched to any gene: 7. CDR3 length equals 17 residues. The CDR3 is CASISGTSGGTTDTQYF. In DNA, the CDR3 is TGTGCCAGCATCTCCGGGACTAGCGGGGGGACCACAGATACGCAGTATTTT.

In this sample, this clonotype turned up once. The V and J genes are TRBV7-3 and TRBJ2-5, with D perhaps TRBD2 (7 bases). V shed 0 bases and J shed 11 bases, with 16 bases lying between them. The V gene's germline CDR1 is SGHTA and CDR2 FQGTGA. The CDR3 covers 14 residues. The CDR3 bases are TGTGCCAGCAGCTTAACGGGGGGGGACAATGAGCAGTACTTC. This gives the protein CASSLTGGDNEQYF.

The chain carries TRBV4-1 and TRBJ2-5, with TRBD1 as a possible D gene (6 bases). The J call could be wrong; TRBJ2-7 is a better fit for the DNA end. CDR3 length: 14 amino acids. Looked up from germline, CDR1 is MGHRA and CDR2 is YSYEKL. The CDR3 reads CASSQDRDTSEQYF. The CDR3 nucleotides are TGCGCCAGCAGCCAAGATCGGGACACCTCCGAGCAGTACTTC.

The chain carries TRBV20-1 and TRBJ2-3; TRBD2 is a possible D gene (6 bases). This CDR3 spans 15 amino acids. The V gene's germline CDR1 is DFQATT and CDR2 SNEGSKA (reference sequence). Trimming took off 6 bases at V and 0 bases at J, with 16 bases between the two ends. The CDR3 spells CSAGGTPKSTDTQYF. The CDR3 nucleotides read TGCAGTGCGGGCGGGACTCCGAAAAGCACAGATACGCAGTATTTT.

The chain has TRBV7-8 and TRBJ2-7; D is undetermined. Germline CDR1 reads SGHVS; CDR2 reads FQNEAQ. CDR3 length: 14 amino acids. V dropped 1 base and J dropped 5 bases, with 12 bases sitting between them. Written as DNA, the CDR3 is TGTGCCAGCAGCTTAGGTTCACATGGCAACGAGCAGTACTTC. This encodes CASSLGSHGNEQYF.

The V gene is TRBV7-2, the J gene TRBJ2-1, with D perhaps TRBD2 (7 bases). The V end was cut by 1 base, the J end by 3 bases, with 16 bases between. This CDR3 is 17 amino acids long. Germline CDR1 SGHTA, CDR2 FQGNSA. The CDR3 coding sequence is TGTGCCAGCAGCTTAGGTGGCGCAGGGGAGGGCTACAATGAGCAGTTCTTC. This codes for CASSLGGAGEGYNEQFF.

This chain joins TRBV3-1 and TRBJ1-4; D might be TRBD1 (5 bases). The CDR3 runs to 15 residues. Trimming cost V 0 bases and J 6 bases, with 11 bases left between them. The V gene's germline CDR1 is LGHDT and CDR2 YNNKEL (reference sequence). Here the CDR3 DNA reads TGTGCCAGCAGCCAAGAAAGACAGAATTATGAAAAACTGTTTTTT. Amino acid sequence: CASSQERQNYEKLFF. Full variable domain (missing parts from reference TRBV3-1 and TRBJ1-4): DTAVSQTPKYLVTQMGNDKSIKCEQNLGHDTMYWYKQDSKKFLKIMFSYNNKELIINETVPNRFSPKSPDKAHLNLHINSLELGDSAVYFCASSQERQNYEKLFFGSGTQLSVL.

This clonotype was seen more than once but under ten times. V usage is TRBV5-1 and J usage is TRBJ1-1; D not certain. V lost 0 bases, J lost 2 bases, and 8 bases lay in between. CDR3 length: 14 residues. Germline V gene data show CDR1 as SGHRS and CDR2 as YFSETQ. CDR3 sequence reads: CASSLARPNTEAFF. CDR3 nucleotide sequence: TGCGCCAGCAGCTTGGCCAGGCCCAACACTGAAGCTTTCTTT.

This clonotype was counted between two and nine times. The chain couples TRBV2 to TRBJ2-1; tentatively, D is TRBD1 or TRBD2 (5 bases each). CDR1 is SNHLY and CDR2 is FYNNEI in the germline V gene. The CDR3 runs to 15 residues. V was clipped by 6 bases and J by 0 bases, with 12 bases between them. The chain's CDR3 is CASRGDVSSYNEQFF. CDR3 DNA sequence: TGTGCCAGCAGGGGGGACGTTAGCTCCTACAATGAGCAGTTCTTC.

This chain joins TRBV20-1 and TRBJ2-7, with TRBD1 matching over 8 bases. The V and J ends lost 0 bases and 2 bases, in that order; junction bases with no gene match: 6. CDR3 length: 15 amino acids. Germline values: CDR1 DFQATT, CDR2 SNEGSKA (reference sequence). This chain's CDR3 is CSARDPQGATYEQYF. CDR3 DNA sequence: TGCAGTGCTAGAGACCCCCAGGGGGCGACCTACGAGCAGTACTTC.

The V and J genes are TRBV5-6 and TRBJ1-5; D gene ambiguous. V gave up 1 base and J gave up 1 base, with 12 bases separating them. Germline-derived CDR1 and CDR2 are SGHDT and YYEEEE. The CDR3 is made up of 16 amino acids. CDR3 residues: CASSLSTALSNQPQHF. For the CDR3, the DNA is TGTGCCAGCAGCTTGTCCACGGCATTGAGCAATCAGCCCCAGCATTTT.

The chain employs TRBV4-1 and TRBJ2-4; a weak D match, TRBD2 (6 bases). The germline V gene encodes CDR1 MGHRA and CDR2 YSYEKL. The CDR3 spans 16 residues. Trimming cost V 3 bases and J 3 bases, with 15 bases left between them. Written as DNA, the CDR3 is TGCGCCAGCAGCCACATATGGCGGGGTGACAAAAACATTCAGTACTTC. Protein product: CASSHIWRGDKNIQYF.

This clonotype was recorded only once. Since a much larger clone is just one base distant, this may be a read error. The chain couples TRBV10-3 to TRBJ2-5; D may be TRBD2 (5 bases). The ends were cut back, 6 bases at V and 5 bases at J, with 13 bases in the middle. Germline CDR1 is ENHRY and CDR2 is SYGVKD. The CDR3 runs 13 residues. The CDR3 loop is CAIRELGEETQYF. The CDR3 nucleotides read TGTGCCATCAGGGAGCTTGGGGAGGAGACCCAGTACTTC.

V and J are TRBV5-1 and TRBJ2-1; D is unresolved. The CDR3 is 13 amino acids. Per the germline V gene, CDR1 is SGHRS and CDR2 is YFSETQ. The V and J ends lost 0 bases and 7 bases respectively, with 8 bases between them. The CDR3 region is CASSLEAANEQFF. In nucleotides, the CDR3 is TGCGCCAGCAGCTTGGAGGCGGCGAATGAGCAGTTCTTC.

The chain couples TRBV20-1 to TRBJ2-7; TRBD1 might be the D (6 bases). Germline CDR1 and CDR2: DFQATT and SNEGSKA (reference sequence). The CDR3 totals 16 residues. V dropped 6 bases and J dropped 0 bases, with 21 bases sitting between them. CDR3 amino acids: CSAPLVAGAFSYEQYF. CDR3 DNA sequence: TGCAGTGCCCCCTTGGTGGCAGGGGCCTTCTCCTACGAGCAGTACTTC.

The CDR3 nucleotides read TGTGCCACCAGACCCCCTGAACAGGGCCCCTACAATGAGCAGTTCTTC. It encodes CATRPPEQGPYNEQFF. The genes are TRBV15 and TRBJ2-1, with D tentatively TRBD1 (6 bases). This CDR3 comprises 16 residues. V lost 6 bases, J lost 2 bases, and 17 bases lay in between. The germline gives CDR1 LNHNV, CDR2 YYDKDF (reference sequence).

The chain recombines TRBV5-1 with TRBJ2-7; D unresolved. The CDR3 loop spans 12 amino acids. The V end was cut by 1 base, the J end by 6 bases, with 8 bases between. CDR1 is SGHRS and CDR2 is YFSETQ in the germline V gene. The CDR3 loop is CASSLNDCEQYF. The CDR3 DNA follows: TGCGCCAGCAGCTTGAATGATTGCGAGCAGTACTTC. The full variable domain, its missing parts supplied by reference TRBV5-1 and TRBJ2-7, is KAGVTQTPRYLIKTRGQQVTLSCSPISGHRSVSWYQQTPGQGLQFLFEYFSETQRNKGNFPGRFSGRQFSNSRSEMNVSTLELGDSALYLCASSLNDCEQYFGPGTRLTVT.

The V and J genes are TRBV12-3 or TRBV12-4 and TRBJ2-3; a possible D gene is TRBD1 (6 bases). Deletions cut 5 bases from V and 10 bases from J, with 13 bases between. The length of the CDR3 is 12 residues. The CDR3 region is CASSPGPGAQYF. The CDR3 DNA reads TGTGCCAGCAGTCCCGGACCAGGGGCGCAGTATTTT.

The V and J genes are TRBV5-1 and TRBJ1-1; maybe TRBD1 (5 bases). There are 15 residues in the CDR3. Trimming shortened V by 3 bases and J by 0 bases, and 12 bases separated the two germline ends. The germline gives CDR1 SGHRS, CDR2 YFSETQ. In DNA, the CDR3 is TGCGCCAGCAGCTCGTCGACAGCGATGAACACTGAAGCTTTCTTT. Amino acid sequence: CASSSSTAMNTEAFF.

This chain connects TRBV5-1 to TRBJ2-7; perhaps TRBD2 as D (5 bases). The DNA end is a closer match to TRBJ2-5, so the J assignment may be wrong. The CDR3 is 15 residues long. Germline V gene lookup returns CDR1 SGHRS and CDR2 YFSETQ. CDR3 loop: CASSFTAAPGGTQYF. In DNA, the CDR3 is TGCGCCAGCAGCTTCACGGCCGCCCCTGGAGGGACCCAGTACTTC.

This chain connects TRBV2 to TRBJ1-1; possible D gene TRBD1, 5 bases. The germline CDR1 and CDR2 sequences are SNHLY and FYNNEI. V dropped 3 bases and J dropped 4 bases, with 12 bases sitting between them. The CDR3 consists of 14 residues. For the CDR3, the DNA is TGTGCCAGCAGTGATTTCAGGGTATCCACTGAAGCTTTCTTT. Encoded protein: CASSDFRVSTEAFF.

The chain uses TRBV20-1 and TRBJ1-2; D unclear. The CDR3 covers 12 residues. V was shortened by 0 bases and J by 8 bases, with 10 bases between the two germline ends. Germline values: CDR1 DFQATT, CDR2 SNEGSKA (reference sequence). The CDR3 protein is CSARDRFGGYTF. In DNA form, the CDR3 reads TGCAGTGCTAGAGACAGGTTCGGCGGCTACACCTTC.

In its sample, this clonotype was seen a few times. J is TRBJ1-2 and V is TRBV20-1; unclear D gene. CDR1 DFQATT and CDR2 SNEGSKA come from the germline V gene (reference sequence). With 6 bases removed from V and 4 bases from J, the gap between germline ends came to 15 bases. The CDR3 consists of 13 residues. In nucleotides, the CDR3 is TGCAGTGCATTAGAGAGCTGGGGCTATGGCTACACCTTC. It specifies CSALESWGYGYTF.

This clonotype appeared many times. This chain uses TRBV7-2 with TRBJ2-3; 11 bases match TRBD2. This CDR3 has 16 amino acids. CDR1 SGHTA and CDR2 FQGNSA come from the germline V gene. The ends lost 5 bases at V and 6 bases at J; junction bases unmatched: 10. CDR3 sequence reads: CASSPTSGALHDTQYF. CDR3 DNA sequence: TGTGCCAGCAGCCCGACTAGCGGGGCGTTGCACGATACGCAGTATTTT.

This clonotype has just a few counts. V gene TRBV20-1 combines with J gene TRBJ1-1; D uncertain. V gave up 0 bases and J gave up 1 base, with 12 bases separating them. The CDR3 length is 15 residues. Germline CDR1 DFQATT, CDR2 SNEGSKA (reference sequence). Here the CDR3 DNA reads TGCAGTGCTAGAGATCGGAGGACGGGGAACACTGAAGCTTTCTTT. This encodes CSARDRRTGNTEAFF.

This clonotype was detected only once. The junction does not match germline at one end; this may be a read error. This sequence joins TRBV29-1 and TRBJ2-1; D is unclear. The length of the CDR3 is 11 residues. Germline CDR1 and CDR2: SQVTM and ANQGSEA. CDR3 sequence (DNA): TGCAGCGTTGAAGGGGGTAATGAGCTGTTCTTC. Protein sequence: CSVEGGNELFF.

The rearrangement joins TRBV5-1 to TRBJ2-5; D is possibly TRBD2 (5 bases). With 4 bases removed from V and 5 bases from J, the gap between germline ends came to 18 bases. Germline CDR1 is SGHRS and CDR2 is YFSETQ. The CDR3 is made up of 15 amino acids. CDR3 amino acids: CASSLIHPGEETQYF. The DNA for the CDR3 is TGCGCCAGCAGCCTTATACACCCCGGGGAGGAGACCCAGTACTTC.